Below are 15 T cell receptor beta chains sequenced from a single sample in a study of shared T cell receptors in the human thymus (dated by TCRdb to about 2021). Library preparation used the immunoSEQ multiplex PCR assay. TCRdb stores this immuneACCESS table with in-frame sequences only. Part of the clones is absent; in the studies checked, under half of the shortfall reflects unresolved V genes, and no reason is known for the rest. This sample holds hundreds of thousands of clones; about 87% were observed only once. Over 0.008% of the sample is taken by the ten largest. These data were likewise used in another study, on human thymus T cells.

The material sequenced was thymocytes. The receptors here all came from a boy under three years old with a congenital heart defect. Donor details come from another sample of the same person, matched by shared clones.

CDR3 sequence reads: CASSPPGGVGNSPLHF. DNA for the CDR3: TGTGCCAGCTCACCGCCCGGAGGGGTCGGGAATTCACCCCTCCACTTT. The chain is built from TRBV18 and TRBJ1-6, with a tentative D call TRBD1 (5 bases). The CDR3 has 16 amino acids. CDR1 and CDR2 from the germline V gene are KGHSH and LQKENI. V was cut by 3 bases and J by 7 bases, with 16 bases left in between.

A few counts support this clone. The chain joins TRBV4-1 to TRBJ1-2, with D tentatively TRBD1 (5 bases). Trimming removed 4 bases at V and 2 bases at J, with 20 bases between. The CDR3 consists of 17 residues. Germline-derived CDR1 and CDR2 are MGHRA and YSYEKL. The DNA for the CDR3 is TGCGCCAGCAGCCCGCACGGGGGGTTGGAGGCCAACTATGGCTACACCTTC. Translated, it gives CASSPHGGLEANYGYTF.

V gene TRBV19 combines with J gene TRBJ2-1; TRBD1 agrees at 8 bases. Looked up from germline, CDR1 is LNHDA and CDR2 is SQIVND (reference sequence). This CDR3 contains 15 residues. J lost 7 bases, V lost 4 bases, and 9 bases had no gene match. DNA of the CDR3: TGTGCCAGTAGTACCTCTCGTTACAGGGGGAATGAGCAGTTCTTC. This sequence encodes CASSTSRYRGNEQFF.

J is TRBJ1-3 and V is TRBV2; tentatively, D is TRBD1 (6 bases). V lost 6 bases and J lost 0, with 21 bases in between. Germline V gene lookup returns CDR1 SNHLY and CDR2 FYNNEI. The CDR3 is 18 residues long. CDR3 sequence reads: CASRPRGVKSGSGNTIYF. DNA of the CDR3: TGTGCCAGCAGACCCAGGGGAGTTAAATCCGGCTCTGGAAACACCATATATTTT.

The J gene is TRBJ1-2, the V gene TRBV7-9; 7 bases are shared with TRBD1. CDR1 is SEHNR and CDR2 is FQNEAQ in the germline V gene (reference sequence). This CDR3 is 15 amino acids long. The V segment lost 4 bases and the J segment 1 base; nucleotides outside the gene matches: 6. The CDR3 is CASSSTRQGNYGYTF. CDR3 coding DNA: TGTGCCAGCAGCTCCACGAGACAGGGTAACTATGGCTACACCTTC.

DNA for the CDR3: TGCAGCGTTGTCTCAGGGGGACAGCCCATCTACGAGCAGTACTTC. Translated, it gives CSVVSGGQPIYEQYF. V is TRBV29-1 and J is TRBJ2-7, with TRBD1 matching over 7 bases. From germline, CDR1 is SQVTM and CDR2 ANQGSEA. J gave up 3 bases and V 4 bases, and 12 bases lay outside the gene matches. The CDR3 extends over 15 amino acids.

The chain couples TRBV5-1 to TRBJ2-1; TRBD2 matches at 8 bases. This CDR3 is built from 15 residues. After removal of 0 bases from V and 4 bases from J, the junction contained 3 bases not matched to a gene. CDR1 is SGHRS and CDR2 is YFSETQ in the germline V gene. CDR3 coding DNA: TGCGCCAGCAGCTTGGGAGCGGGGGCTTACAATGAGCAGTTCTTC. Residues: CASSLGAGAYNEQFF. The whole variable domain, remainder taken from reference TRBV5-1 and TRBJ2-1, is KAGVTQTPRYLIKTRGQQVTLSCSPISGHRSVSWYQQTPGQGLQFLFEYFSETQRNKGNFPGRFSGRQFSNSRSEMNVSTLELGDSALYLCASSLGAGAYNEQFFGPGTRLTVL.

This clone was observed a single time. The CDR3 here is CASSQDALGAFSRVEKLFF. The CDR3 DNA reads as TGCGCCAGCAGCCAAGATGCGTTGGGGGCTTTTAGTCGGGTTGAAAAACTGTTTTTT. J is TRBJ1-4 and V is TRBV4-3, with D tentatively TRBD1 (6 bases). The germline V and J ends were trimmed by 0 bases and 7 bases, with 24 bases remaining between them. Germline CDR1 reads LGHNA; CDR2 reads YSLEER. The CDR3 covers 19 residues.

The chain links TRBV19 to TRBJ1-1, with 7 bases aligning to TRBD1. In germline, CDR1 is LNHDA, CDR2 SQIVND (reference sequence). The CDR3 length is 18 residues. J gave up 1 base and V 5 bases, and 16 bases lay outside the gene matches. The CDR3: CASSPRTGAPLPNTEAFF. The CDR3 nucleotides read TGTGCCAGTAGTCCCCGGACAGGCGCTCCCCTCCCGAACACTGAAGCTTTCTTT.

This clone was seen a few times. In the same sample, other DNA sequences code for this CDR3. The V gene is TRBV5-4, the J gene TRBJ2-3; 7 bases are shared with TRBD1. The CDR3 runs to 16 residues. V gave up 4 bases and J gave up 0 bases; unmatched junction bases: 8. Per the germline V gene, CDR1 is SGHNT and CDR2 is YYREEE (reference sequence). CDR3: CASSPGQGVSTDTQYF. The CDR3 bases are TGTGCCAGCAGCCCAGGGCAGGGGGTTAGCACAGATACGCAGTATTTT. Full variable domain (outside the CDR3, taken from reference TRBV5-4 and TRBJ2-3): ETGVTQSPTHLIKTRGQQVTLRCSSQSGHNTVSWYQQALGQGPQFIFQYYREEENGRGNFPPRFSGLQFPNYSSELNVNALELDDSALYLCASSPGQGVSTDTQYFGPGTRLTVL.

This clone has a handful of counts. This chain joins TRBV10-3 and TRBJ1-5; TRBD1 matches at 9 bases. There are 20 residues in the CDR3. V was clipped by 6 bases and J by 7 bases; unmatched bases: 25. Germline V gene sequence: CDR1 ENHRY, CDR2 SYGVKD. CDR3 DNA sequence: TGTGCCATCAGCCAGAGGCTCCTGGGACAGGGACAGGCTAGGGAGCAGCCCCAGCATTTT. Its translation is CAISQRLLGQGQAREQPQHF.

This clone was detected only a few times. The V call is TRBV4-3, the J call TRBJ2-6; TRBD2 is a possible D gene (5 bases). Germline loops: CDR1 LGHNA, CDR2 YSLEER. The CDR3 is 19 amino acids. Trimming cost V 0 bases and J 0 bases, with 15 bases left between them. DNA of the CDR3: TGCGCCAGCAGCCAAGATCGGGATACCCTCGTCTCTGGGGCCAACGTCCTGACTTTC. Residues: CASSQDRDTLVSGANVLTF.

The chain uses TRBV10-3 and TRBJ2-7; D unresolved. The CDR3 spans 15 residues. The germline gives CDR1 ENHRY, CDR2 SYGVKD. Trimming took off 0 bases at V and 6 bases at J, with 15 bases between the two ends. The chain's CDR3 is CAISESKVRRSEQYF. The CDR3 DNA sequence: TGTGCCATCAGTGAGTCCAAGGTCCGGAGATCCGAGCAGTACTTC.

The rearrangement links TRBV13 to TRBJ1-3; D not resolved. CDR1 is PRHDT and CDR2 is FYEKMQ in the germline V gene (reference sequence). V was clipped by 2 bases and J by 0 bases, with 8 bases between them. This CDR3 has 15 amino acids. CDR3 DNA sequence: TGTGCCAGCAGCTTAACGGGTCGCTCTGGAAACACCATATATTTT. Protein sequence: CASSLTGRSGNTIYF.

V and J are TRBV11-2 and TRBJ2-1, with D maybe TRBD1 (6 bases). V dropped 1 base and J dropped 3 bases, with 16 bases sitting between them. Germline values: CDR1 SGHAT, CDR2 FQNNGV. The CDR3 consists of 17 residues. The CDR3, as DNA: TGTGCCAGCAGCTTAGGAATGCGGCAGGGGAACTACAATGAGCAGTTCTTC. Translated, it gives CASSLGMRQGNYNEQFF.